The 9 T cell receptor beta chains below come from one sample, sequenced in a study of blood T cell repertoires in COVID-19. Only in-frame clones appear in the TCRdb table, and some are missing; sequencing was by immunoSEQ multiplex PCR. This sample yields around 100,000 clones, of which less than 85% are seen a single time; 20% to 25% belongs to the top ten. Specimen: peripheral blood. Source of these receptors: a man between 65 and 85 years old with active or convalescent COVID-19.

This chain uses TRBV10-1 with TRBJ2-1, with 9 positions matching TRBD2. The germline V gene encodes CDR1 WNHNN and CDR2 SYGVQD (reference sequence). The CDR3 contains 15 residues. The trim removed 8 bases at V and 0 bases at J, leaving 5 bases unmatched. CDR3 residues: CASSLSGSSYNEQFF. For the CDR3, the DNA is TGCGCCAGCTCCCTTAGCGGGAGCTCCTACAATGAGCAGTTCTTC.

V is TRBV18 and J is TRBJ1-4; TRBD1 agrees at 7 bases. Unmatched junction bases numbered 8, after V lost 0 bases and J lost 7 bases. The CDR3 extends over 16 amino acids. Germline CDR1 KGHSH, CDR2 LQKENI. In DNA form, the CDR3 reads TGTGCCAGCTCACCACCCGAGGGGGCGCGGGGTGAAAAACTGTTTTTT. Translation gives CASSPPEGARGEKLFF.

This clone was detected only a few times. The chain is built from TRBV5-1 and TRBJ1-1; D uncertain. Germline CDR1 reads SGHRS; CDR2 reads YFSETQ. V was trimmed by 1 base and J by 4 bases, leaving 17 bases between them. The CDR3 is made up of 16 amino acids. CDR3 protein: CASSLSTESASTEAFF. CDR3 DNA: TGCGCCAGCAGCTTGTCGACGGAGTCAGCTTCCACTGAAGCTTTCTTT.

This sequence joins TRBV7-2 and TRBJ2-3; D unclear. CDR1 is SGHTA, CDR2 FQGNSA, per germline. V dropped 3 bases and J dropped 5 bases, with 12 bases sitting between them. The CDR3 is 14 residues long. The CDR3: CASSFRSTGDTQYF. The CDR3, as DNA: TGTGCCAGCAGCTTCCGGTCCACGGGAGATACGCAGTATTTT.

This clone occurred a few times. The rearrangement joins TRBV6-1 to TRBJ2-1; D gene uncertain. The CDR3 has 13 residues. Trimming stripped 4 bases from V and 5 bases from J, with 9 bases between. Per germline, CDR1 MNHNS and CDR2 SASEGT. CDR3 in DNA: TGTGCCAGCAGTGGGAGCAATGACAATGAGCAGTTCTTC. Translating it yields CASSGSNDNEQFF.

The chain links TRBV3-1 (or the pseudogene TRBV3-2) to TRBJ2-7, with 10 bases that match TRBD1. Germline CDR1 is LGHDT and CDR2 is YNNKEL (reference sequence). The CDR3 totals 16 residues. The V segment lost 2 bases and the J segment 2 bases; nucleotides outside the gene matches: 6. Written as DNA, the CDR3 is TGTGCCAGCAGCCAACCATCCGGGACAGGGGCCTACGAGCAGTACTTC. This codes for CASSQPSGTGAYEQYF.

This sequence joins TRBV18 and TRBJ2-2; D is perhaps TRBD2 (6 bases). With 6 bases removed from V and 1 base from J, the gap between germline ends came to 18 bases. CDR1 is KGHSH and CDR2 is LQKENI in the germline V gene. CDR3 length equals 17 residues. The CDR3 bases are TGTGCCAGCTCCCTTCTACGGGGCGGGGTGAACACCGGGGAGCTGTTTTTT. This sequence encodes CASSLLRGGVNTGELFF.

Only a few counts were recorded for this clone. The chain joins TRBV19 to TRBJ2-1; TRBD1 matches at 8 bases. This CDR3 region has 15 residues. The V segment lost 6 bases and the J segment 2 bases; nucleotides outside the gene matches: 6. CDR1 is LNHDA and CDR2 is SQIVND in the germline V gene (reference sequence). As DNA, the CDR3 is TGTGCCAGTAGAGGGACAGGCTTAGCCTACAATGAGCAGTTCTTC. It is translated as CASRGTGLAYNEQFF.

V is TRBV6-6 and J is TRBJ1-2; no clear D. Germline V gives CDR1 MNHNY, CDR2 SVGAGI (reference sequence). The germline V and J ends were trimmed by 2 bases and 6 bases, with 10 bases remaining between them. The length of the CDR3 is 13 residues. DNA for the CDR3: TGTGCCAGCAGTTACAGGGAGCCCGATGGCTACACCTTC. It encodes CASSYREPDGYTF.